Presented here are 29 T cell receptor beta chains from one specimen sequenced in a study of Graves' ophthalmopathy and Graves' hyperthyroidism. Amplified material comprised TCR beta CDR3 regions derived from RNA transcripts. The first round was an RT-PCR with HTBI primers, and the second round was a multiplex PCR. MiXCR, applied by TCRdb to the multiplex PCR reads, yields one record per CDR3 protein. This sample has roughly 400,000 distinct CDR3 sequences, with over 15% found just once. The specimen was peripheral blood. The source is a woman between 18 and 30 years old with stable Graves' hyperthyroidism.

At least ten counts were recorded for this clonotype. This chain connects TRBV6-2 or TRBV6-3 to TRBJ2-7; a possible D gene is TRBD1 (6 bases). Trimming cost V 2 bases and J 3 bases, with 8 bases left between them. The CDR3 loop spans 13 amino acids. CDR1 MNHEY and CDR2 SVGEGT come from the germline V gene. Here the CDR3 reads CASSYIQGYEQYF. CDR3 nucleotide sequence: TGTGCCAGCAGTTACATACAGGGCTACGAGCAGTACTTC.

This clonotype came up many times. This chain uses TRBV12-3 or TRBV12-4 with TRBJ1-1, with D unresolved. The CDR3 contains 15 residues. V lost 3 bases and J lost 1, with 12 bases in between. The CDR3 here is CASSFRRAENTEAFF. The CDR3 DNA reads as TGTGCCAGCAGTTTCCGGCGGGCAGAGAACACTGAAGCTTTCTTT.

This clonotype occurred many times. The rearrangement links TRBV12-5 to TRBJ1-2; D gene ambiguous. The CDR3 contains 14 residues. CDR1 and CDR2 (germline): LGHNT, FRNRAP. Between the trimmed V and J ends, which lost 7 bases and 2 bases, there was a span of 14 bases. Here the CDR3 DNA reads TGTGCTAGTGTCCGGGCGTCGCCGAACTATGGCTACACCTTC. Encoded protein: CASVRASPNYGYTF.

This clonotype appeared many times. The gene calls are TRBV6-1 and TRBJ1-2, with D possibly matching TRBD1 (6 bases). V lost 2 bases and J 4 bases, leaving 14 bases between the germline ends. The germline V gene encodes CDR1 MNHNS and CDR2 SASEGT. This CDR3 contains 15 residues. The CDR3 DNA reads TGTGCCAGCAGTGAAAACCCCGGACAGTTCTATGGCTACACCTTC. Its protein product is CASSENPGQFYGYTF.

This clonotype was picked up many times. This chain connects TRBV4-1 to TRBJ1-5; D remains ambiguous. V was shortened by 2 bases and J by 3 bases, with 8 bases between the two germline ends. Germline CDR1 is MGHRA and CDR2 is YSYEKL. The CDR3 length is 14 residues. DNA for the CDR3: TGCGCCAGCAGCCAACCAAGAAACAATCAGCCCCAGCATTTT. Its translation is CASSQPRNNQPQHF.

Ten or more counts support this clonotype. The chain carries TRBV6-1 and TRBJ1-1; 7 bases line up with TRBD1. The CDR3 loop spans 15 amino acids. V dropped 0 bases and J dropped 4; count of bases not matched to a gene: 5. Germline-derived CDR1 and CDR2 are MNHNS and SASEGT. CDR3 residues: CASSEATGRVTEAFF. In DNA, the CDR3 is TGTGCCAGCAGTGAAGCGACAGGGAGGGTCACTGAAGCTTTCTTT.

This clonotype was detected ten times or more. Given a much more abundant clone one base away, this may be a read error. This chain links TRBV12-3 or TRBV12-4 with TRBJ1-1, with D possibly being TRBD1 (5 bases). CDR3 length: 14 amino acids. CDR3 protein: CTSTKDTQNTEAFF. The CDR3 bases are TGTACCAGCACCAAGGACACACAAAACACTGAAGCTTTCTTT.

This clonotype was picked up many times. The genes are TRBV7-2 and TRBJ2-5; the D gene is possibly TRBD2 (6 bases). The V gene lost 7 bases and the J gene lost 1 base, with 13 bases spanning the gap. The CDR3 runs to 14 residues. Per germline, CDR1 SGHTA and CDR2 FQGNSA. The CDR3 DNA sequence: TGTGCCAGCAAAGGCCCGGGACTCCAAGAGACCCAGTACTTC. It yields the protein CASKGPGLQETQYF.

The rearrangement uses TRBV6-1 and TRBJ2-7; 8 nucleotides agree with TRBD2. J was trimmed by 2 bases and V by 7 bases; bases with no gene match: 10. The germline V gene encodes CDR1 MNHNS and CDR2 SASEGT. The CDR3 is 15 residues long. The CDR3 region is CASTPPGGPTYEQYF. The CDR3 coding sequence is TGTGCCAGCACCCCCCCGGGGGGGCCGACCTACGAGCAGTACTTC.

This clonotype has at least ten counts. The V call is TRBV28, the J call TRBJ1-2; perhaps TRBD1 as D (5 bases). The germline V gene has CDR1 MDHEN and CDR2 SYDVKM. The CDR3 has 13 amino acids. V gave up 6 bases and J gave up 8 bases, with 16 bases separating them. This chain's CDR3 is CASRGGGERGYTF. The CDR3 region has the DNA TGTGCCAGCAGGGGGGGAGGGGAGAGGGGCTACACCTTC.

This clonotype has more than one count but fewer than ten. The chain recombines TRBV18 with TRBJ2-7; TRBD1 agrees at 9 bases. V was pared by 3 bases and J by 4 bases, with 4 bases of the junction left unmatched. The CDR3 is made up of 14 amino acids. Germline lookup yields CDR1 KGHSH and CDR2 LQKENI. The CDR3 region is CASSPWDREYEQYF. CDR3 DNA: TGTGCCAGCTCACCTTGGGACAGGGAATACGAGCAGTACTTC.

This clonotype was seen at least ten times. The V gene is TRBV7-9, the J gene TRBJ1-2; TRBD1 matches at 7 bases. Germline CDR1 is SEHNR and CDR2 is FQNEAQ (reference sequence). This CDR3 contains 13 residues. J gave up 3 bases and V 8 bases, and 6 bases lay outside the gene matches. CDR3 DNA sequence: TGTGCCAGCCGGACAGGAGGGGACTATGGCTACACCTTC. It is translated as CASRTGGDYGYTF.

This clonotype has at least ten counts. The chain combines TRBV28 with TRBJ1-1, with D maybe TRBD1 (6 bases). There are 13 residues in the CDR3. From germline, CDR1 is MDHEN and CDR2 SYDVKM. V dropped 11 bases and J dropped 3 bases, with 16 bases sitting between them. CDR3 sequence reads: CAGSEGGDTEAFF. CDR3 DNA sequence: TGTGCCGGCTCCGAGGGGGGTGACACTGAAGCTTTCTTT.

This clonotype has only a few counts. The chain is built from TRBV4-2 and TRBJ1-6, with D unclear. V lost 3 bases and J 5 bases, leaving 8 bases between the germline ends. This CDR3 has 14 residues. The V gene's germline CDR1 is LGHNA and CDR2 YNFKEQ. CDR3: CASSQPSNNSPLHF. CDR3 bases: TGTGCCAGCAGCCAGCCGTCCAATAATTCACCCCTCCACTTT.

J is TRBJ1-1 and V is TRBV5-1, with 11 bases identical to TRBD1. The CDR3 runs 16 residues. Germline values: CDR1 SGHRS, CDR2 YFSETQ. Germline trimming cut 0 bases from V and 5 bases from J; bases unmatched to any gene: 6. The CDR3 region has the DNA TGCGCCAGCAGCTTGGGACCCGGGACAGGGGGGACTGAAGCTTTCTTT. This codes for CASSLGPGTGGTEAFF.

As concerns this clonotype: Possible read error: a much larger clone is one base away. This chain connects TRBV19 to TRBJ1-1; unclear D gene. Per germline, CDR1 LNHDA and CDR2 SQIVND (reference sequence). Trimming cost V 0 bases and J 3 bases, with 8 bases left between them. CDR3 size: 14 residues. CDR3 sequence (DNA): TGTGCCAGTAGTATAGATGGGAGAGACACTGAAGCTTTCTTT. Translated: CASSIDGRDTEAFF.

This clonotype was detected ten times or more. The chain carries TRBV19 and TRBJ1-1; perhaps TRBD1 as D (6 bases). This CDR3 comprises 14 residues. Germline CDR1 LNHDA, CDR2 SQIVND (reference sequence). V shed 0 bases and J shed 8 bases, with 13 bases lying between them. The CDR3 sequence is CASSIDRAGEEAFF. The DNA for the CDR3 is TGTGCCAGTAGTATAGACAGGGCAGGGGAAGAAGCTTTCTTT. Together with reference TRBV19 and TRBJ1-1, the CDR3 gives the full variable domain: DGGITQSPKYLFRKEGQNVTLSCEQNLNHDAMYWYRQDPGQGLRLIYYSQIVNDFQKGDIAEGYSVSREKKESFPLTVTSAQKNPTAFYLCASSIDRAGEEAFFGQGTRLTVV.

This clonotype was recorded at least ten times. This chain connects TRBV6-2 or TRBV6-3 to TRBJ2-2; 12 bases line up with TRBD2. Trimming cost V 10 bases and J 7 bases; bases outside gene matches: 7. Per germline, CDR1 MNHEY and CDR2 SVGEGT. The CDR3 sequence is 14 residues long. The CDR3 sequence is CATSTSGGRGELFF. CDR3 DNA: TGTGCCACCTCGACTAGCGGGGGACGCGGGGAGCTGTTTTTT.

Ten or more counts support this clonotype. This chain uses TRBV12-3 or TRBV12-4 with TRBJ1-2; 9 bases map to TRBD1. V shed 6 bases and J 4 bases; nucleotides not matched to a gene: 12. The CDR3 covers 16 residues. DNA for the CDR3: TGTGCCAGCAGACATACCGGGACAGGGACGCGCTATGGCTACACCTTC. Translated, it gives CASRHTGTGTRYGYTF.

This clonotype showed up just a few times. The chain employs TRBV29-1 and TRBJ1-2; TRBD1 matches at 7 bases. The J segment lost 6 bases and the V segment lost 7 bases, leaving 11 bases of the junction unmatched. Per the germline V gene, CDR1 is SQVTM and CDR2 is ANQGSEA. CDR3 length equals 13 residues. In DNA, the CDR3 is TGCAGCGGGGGCCCGACAGGGAATAATGGCTACACCTTC. It yields the protein CSGGPTGNNGYTF.

The V and J genes are TRBV5-1 and TRBJ2-5; D might be TRBD2 (5 bases). Trimming removed 4 bases at V and 4 bases at J, with 14 bases between. Germline V CDR1 and CDR2: SGHRS, YFSETQ. The CDR3 totals 14 residues. The CDR3 loop is CASSQLDLSETQYF. As DNA, the CDR3 is TGCGCCAGCAGCCAACTAGACCTTTCAGAGACCCAGTACTTC.

This clonotype was seen a single time. CDR3 protein: CASSYSTGVGNSPLHF. The CDR3 coding sequence is TGTGCCAGCAGTTACTCTACAGGGGTGGGGAATTCACCCCTCCACTTT. The rearrangement joins TRBV6-5 to TRBJ1-6; TRBD1 agrees at 7 bases. The CDR3 consists of 16 residues. Germline CDR1 and CDR2: MNHEY and SVGAGI. Trimming cost V 0 bases and J 7 bases; bases outside gene matches: 6.

This clonotype was seen ten or more times. The chain carries TRBV6-2 or TRBV6-3 and TRBJ2-2; the match to TRBD2 covers 9 bases. Germline CDR1 is MNHEY and CDR2 is SVGEGT. The CDR3 length is 15 residues. V trimming: 4 bases; J trimming: 3 bases; junction bases outside the gene matches: 3. As DNA, the CDR3 is TGTGCCAGCAGTTCCGGGACTAGCCACACCGGGGAGCTGTTTTTT. As protein: CASSSGTSHTGELFF.

This clonotype was seen a few times. This sequence joins TRBV28 and TRBJ2-2, with TRBD1 matching over 7 bases. This CDR3 contains 15 residues. Germline-derived CDR1 and CDR2 are MDHEN and SYDVKM. J gave up 7 bases and V 8 bases, and 13 bases lay outside the gene matches. The CDR3 DNA is TGTGCCAGCGATAAAACAGGGGATCCTAGCGGGGAGCTGTTTTTT. Its translation is CASDKTGDPSGELFF.

This clonotype occurred many times. The CDR3 DNA reads as TGTGCCAGCAGAGTGGACAGGGAAATATATAATTCACCCCTCCACTTT. Protein sequence: CASRVDREIYNSPLHF. The chain is built from TRBV6-5 and TRBJ1-6; TRBD1 aligns across 8 bases. The CDR3 has 16 residues. The J segment lost 4 bases and the V segment lost 6 bases, leaving 8 bases of the junction unmatched. Germline CDR1 reads MNHEY; CDR2 reads SVGAGI.

In DNA form, the CDR3 reads TGTGCCACCTCCCCCAGGGGGAAGCAGCCCCAGCATTTT. Translation: CATSPRGKQPQHF. This rearrangement joins TRBV7-8 to TRBJ1-5; 7 nucleotides line up with TRBD1. The germline V gene has CDR1 SGHVS and CDR2 FQNEAQ. V lost 10 bases, J lost 7 bases, and 10 bases stayed unmatched. The CDR3 runs to 13 residues.

This clonotype was seen at least ten times. This chain uses TRBV2 with TRBJ1-5; 9 bases fit TRBD1. The CDR3 covers 17 residues. The ends lost 5 bases at V and 1 base at J; junction bases unmatched: 9. Germline CDR1 reads SNHLY; CDR2 reads FYNNEI. This CDR3 reads CASSTGTGTLSNQPQHF. The DNA of the CDR3 is TGTGCCAGCAGTACCGGGACAGGGACTTTGAGCAATCAGCCCCAGCATTTT.

This clonotype was seen repeatedly, ten times or more. This sequence joins TRBV10-2 and TRBJ2-7; a weak D match, TRBD2 (5 bases). The CDR3 is 11 residues long. Per germline, CDR1 WSHSY and CDR2 SAAADI. Trimming stripped 4 bases from V and 7 bases from J, with 8 bases between. DNA of the CDR3: TGCGCCAGCAGTGGGTCGGGGGAGCAGTACTTC. Translation gives CASSGSGEQYF.

This clonotype was counted at least ten times. The chain recombines TRBV11-2 with TRBJ1-1; no clear D gene. The CDR3 totals 14 residues. V gave up 1 base and J gave up 0 bases, with 6 bases separating them. Germline assignment: CDR1 SGHAT and CDR2 FQNNGV. The CDR3 sequence: CASSLVSVNTEAFF. The CDR3 DNA follows: TGTGCCAGCAGCTTAGTATCCGTGAACACTGAAGCTTTCTTT.